This T cell receptor (beta chain) was profiled in a study of blood T cell repertoires in COVID-19. About the research overall: The United States, Italy and Spain supplied acute and convalescent COVID-19 samples.

Assay: immunoSEQ multiplex PCR; the TCRdb copy retains only in-frame clones and omits some. The sample has approximately 150,000 clones, 65% to 80% seen once; the top ten hold about 1.9%. After removal of 4 bases from V and 1 base from J, the junction contained 17 bases not matched to a gene. Looked up from germline, CDR1 is MNHNS and CDR2 is SASEGT. This CDR3 is 20 amino acids long. This receptor was taken from a woman aged 55 to 70 with acute or convalescent COVID-19. The source material was peripheral blood. V is TRBV6-1 and J is TRBJ1-1; 11 bases line up with TRBD1. The CDR3 sequence is CASSGPGTGGIELRNTEAFF. DNA for the CDR3: TGTGCCAGCAGTGGACCCGGGACAGGGGGTATTGAATTAAGGAACACTGAAGCTTTCTTT.